A selection of T cell receptor beta chains follows, all from one sample in a study of response to subunit inactivated influenza vaccine. Via MiXCR, TCRdb re-called the RT-PCR reads, giving one row per CDR3 protein. The sample yields over 750,000 distinct CDR3 sequences, about 20% seen once. The sequences come from PBMCs from blood, collected around 5 days after vaccination. Receptor source: a middle-aged man who received an inactivated influenza vaccine. Both conserved end residues are part of each CDR3. The order of the fields is CDR3 protein, CDR3 DNA, D gene, J gene, clone size, V gene. A D gene is named only where the DNA matches it firmly. Clone size appears in some rows only: once, few, many, or a class for an expanded clone.

CDR3aa: CASSRVSGNTGELFF; CDR3nt: TGTGCCAGCAGCCGAGTTAGCGGCAACACCGGGGAGCTGTTTTTT; d_gene: .; j_gene: TRBJ2-2; abundance: .; v_gene: TRBV14
CDR3aa: CASSFRDPYEQYF; CDR3nt: TGTGCCAGCAGCTTCCGGGACCCCTACGAGCAGTACTTC; d_gene: .; j_gene: TRBJ2-7; abundance: .; v_gene: TRBV7-8
CDR3aa: CASSLSGGRAIYEQFF; CDR3nt: TGTGCCAGCAGTTTATCAGGCGGGAGGGCCATATATGAGCAGTTCTTC; d_gene: TRBD2; j_gene: TRBJ2-1; abundance: .; v_gene: TRBV27
CDR3aa: CASSSQGFYEQYF; CDR3nt: TGTGCCAGCAGCTCCCAGGGATTTTACGAGCAGTACTTC; d_gene: .; j_gene: TRBJ2-7; abundance: few; v_gene: TRBV7-9
CDR3aa: CASSVGPGQRYQETQYF; CDR3nt: TGTGCCAGCAGCGTAGGACCGGGACAGAGATACCAAGAGACCCAGTACTTC; d_gene: TRBD1; j_gene: TRBJ2-5; abundance: .; v_gene: TRBV9
CDR3aa: CSVAGGLSGANVLTF; CDR3nt: TGCAGCGTTGCAGGAGGTCTCTCTGGGGCCAACGTCCTGACTTTC; d_gene: .; j_gene: TRBJ2-6; abundance: few; v_gene: TRBV29-1
CDR3aa: CASSLVAGGAYNEQFF; CDR3nt: TGTGCCAGCAGCTTAGTGGCGGGAGGGGCCTACAATGAGCAGTTCTTC; d_gene: TRBD2; j_gene: TRBJ2-1; abundance: .; v_gene: TRBV7-2
CDR3aa: CSAPAVYGYTF; CDR3nt: TGCAGTGCACCTGCGGTCTATGGCTACACCTTC; d_gene: .; j_gene: TRBJ1-2; abundance: few; v_gene: TRBV20-1
CDR3aa: CASSSGYYNEQFF; CDR3nt: TGTGCCAGCAGCTCGGGGTACTACAATGAGCAGTTCTTC; d_gene: .; j_gene: TRBJ2-1; abundance: .; v_gene: TRBV11-2
CDR3aa: CSAAYRGIPTDTQYF; CDR3nt: TGCAGCGCAGCCTACAGGGGCATACCCACAGATACGCAGTATTTT; d_gene: TRBD1; j_gene: TRBJ2-3; abundance: .; v_gene: TRBV29-1
CDR3aa: CASSHGQGRVGELFF; CDR3nt: TGCGCCAGCAGCCACGGACAGGGGAGAGTCGGGGAGCTGTTTTTT; d_gene: TRBD1; j_gene: TRBJ2-2; abundance: .; v_gene: TRBV4-1
CDR3aa: CASSLPWETQYF; CDR3nt: TGTGCCAGCAGTTTGCCCTGGGAGACCCAGTACTTC; d_gene: .; j_gene: TRBJ2-5; abundance: .; v_gene: TRBV11-2
CDR3aa: CASRRGQGRGETQYF; CDR3nt: TGTGCCAGCAGAAGGGGACAGGGTCGGGGAGAGACCCAGTACTTC; d_gene: TRBD1; j_gene: TRBJ2-5; abundance: few; v_gene: TRBV12-3/TRBV12-4
CDR3aa: CASSLTRGTGGNTGELFF; CDR3nt: TGTGCCAGCAGCTTAACTAGGGGAACAGGGGGGAACACCGGGGAGCTGTTTTTT; d_gene: TRBD1; j_gene: TRBJ2-2; abundance: few; v_gene: TRBV7-3
CDR3aa: CASSQTGGRKGAFF; CDR3nt: TGTGCCAGCAGTCAGACAGGGGGGCGGAAGGGAGCTTTCTTT; d_gene: TRBD1; j_gene: TRBJ1-1; abundance: few; v_gene: TRBV27
CDR3aa: CASSFTGRVSYEQYF; CDR3nt: TGTGCCAGCAGTTTCACAGGGAGAGTGTCCTACGAGCAGTACTTC; d_gene: .; j_gene: TRBJ2-7; abundance: .; v_gene: TRBV12-3/TRBV12-4
CDR3aa: CASSLVHQETQYF; CDR3nt: TGTGCCAGCAGCTTAGTACACCAAGAGACCCAGTACTTC; d_gene: .; j_gene: TRBJ2-5; abundance: few; v_gene: TRBV7-8
CDR3aa: CASSQVPGQGSNTGELFF; CDR3nt: TGCGCCAGCAGCCAAGTCCCGGGACAGGGATCCAACACCGGGGAGCTGTTTTTT; d_gene: TRBD1; j_gene: TRBJ2-2; abundance: few; v_gene: TRBV4-1
CDR3aa: CASTLDTGNTEAFF; CDR3nt: TGTGCCAGCACCCTAGACACGGGGAACACTGAAGCTTTCTTT; d_gene: .; j_gene: TRBJ1-1; abundance: .; v_gene: TRBV7-8
CDR3aa: CASSFRRLAGLSTDTQYF; CDR3nt: TGCGCCAGCAGCTTTCGGAGACTAGCGGGACTGAGCACAGATACGCAGTATTTT; d_gene: TRBD2; j_gene: TRBJ2-3; abundance: few; v_gene: TRBV5-1
CDR3aa: CASTSTYEQYF; CDR3nt: TGTGCCAGCACTTCGACTTACGAGCAGTACTTC; d_gene: .; j_gene: TRBJ2-7; abundance: few; v_gene: TRBV7-9
CDR3aa: CASSLAPNTDTQYF; CDR3nt: TGTGCCAGCAGCTTAGCGCCGAACACAGATACGCAGTATTTT; d_gene: .; j_gene: TRBJ2-3; abundance: many; v_gene: TRBV7-2
CDR3aa: CASSYNYDFATGELFF; CDR3nt: TGTGCCAGCAGCTACAACTACGATTTCGCCACCGGGGAGCTGTTTTTT; d_gene: .; j_gene: TRBJ2-2; abundance: once; v_gene: TRBV7-9
CDR3aa: CSAGGIANTGELFF; CDR3nt: TGCAGTGCTGGGGGAATCGCGAACACCGGGGAGCTGTTTTTT; d_gene: .; j_gene: TRBJ2-2; abundance: few; v_gene: TRBV20-1
CDR3aa: CSVEQVRAFF; CDR3nt: TGCAGCGTTGAGCAGGTTCGCGCTTTCTTT; d_gene: .; j_gene: TRBJ1-1; abundance: many; v_gene: TRBV29-1
CDR3aa: CASSLRSPWGEKLFF; CDR3nt: TGCGCCAGCAGCTTGCGGTCTCCCTGGGGTGAAAAACTGTTTTTT; d_gene: .; j_gene: TRBJ1-4; abundance: few; v_gene: TRBV5-1
CDR3aa: CASSPRTNNNEQFF; CDR3nt: TGTGCCAGCTCACCAAGGACAAATAACAATGAGCAGTTCTTC; d_gene: .; j_gene: TRBJ2-1; abundance: .; v_gene: TRBV18